The rows below give T cell receptor beta chains drawn from one sample of a study of T cell responses to AZD1222 COVID-19 vaccine. Data came from immunoSEQ multiplex PCR; TCRdb stores just in-frame clones and leaves some out. Of 95,000 to 110,000 clones listed, 90% are singletons. Material: peripheral blood, obtained on day 0 of AZD1222 vaccination. Receptor source: an adult in good health. Each CDR3 is given with its conserved first and last residue. A D gene is named only where the DNA matches it firmly. Not all rows give a size; the values are once, few, many and, for expanded clones, a class.

>TRBJ1-1|NA|TRBV7-3|NA
CASSLGTSTEAFF
TGTGCCAGCAGCCTCGGAACTTCCACTGAAGCTTTCTTT
>TRBJ1-2|NA|TRBV4-2|NA
CASTMGRQAVGGYTF
TGTGCCAGCACTATGGGACGCCAGGCAGTAGGTGGCTACACCTTC
>TRBJ2-7|NA|TRBV4-1|NA
CASSQDQGSTQYEQYF
TGCGCCAGCAGCCAAGATCAGGGGTCAACTCAGTACGAGCAGTACTTC
>TRBJ2-3|NA|TRBV21-1|NA
CASSKEDQLADTQYF
TGTGCCAGCAGCAAAGAGGATCAGTTGGCAGATACGCAGTATTTT
>TRBJ2-5|NA|TRBV5-1|TRBD2
CASSSLAGEETQYF
TGCGCCAGCAGCTCGCTAGCGGGGGAGGAGACCCAGTACTTC
>TRBJ1-6|NA|TRBV30|TRBD1
CASQGAEYSPLHF
TGTGCCTCCCAGGGGGCCGAGTATTCACCCCTCCACTTT
>TRBJ1-2|NA|TRBV6-5|NA
CASSYSNNYGYTF
TGTGCCAGCAGTTACTCGAATAACTATGGCTACACCTTC
>TRBJ1-1|NA|TRBV5-4|NA
CASNHWGTNTEAFF
TGTGCCAGCAATCATTGGGGGACGAACACTGAAGCTTTCTTT
>TRBJ1-2|NA|TRBV6-5|NA
CASSTWSGDYGYTF
TGTGCCAGCAGTACCTGGTCCGGGGACTATGGCTACACCTTC
>TRBJ2-2|NA|TRBV3-1/TRBV3-2|TRBD2
CASSQGGLAGDGELFF
TGTGCCAGCAGCCAAGGGGGACTAGCGGGGGACGGGGAGCTGTTTTTT
>TRBJ1-1|NA|TRBV28|NA
CASSLAGMISTEAFF
TGTGCCAGCAGTTTGGCAGGGATGATTTCCACTGAAGCTTTCTTT
>TRBJ1-2|once|TRBV7-9|NA
CASSLEVASYGYTF
TGTGCCAGCAGCTTAGAGGTAGCGAGCTATGGCTACACCTTC
>TRBJ2-1|NA|TRBV9|NA
CASSPAPDTGSVQFF
TGTGCCAGCAGCCCCGCCCCGGACACGGGTTCGGTGCAGTTCTTC
>TRBJ1-4|once|TRBV2|NA
CASSDSVGANEKLFF
TGTGCCAGCAGTGATTCTGTTGGAGCTAATGAAAAACTGTTTTTT
>TRBJ2-5|once|TRBV12-3/TRBV12-4|NA
CASSRQIQETQYF
TGTGCCAGCAGTAGACAGATCCAAGAGACCCAGTACTTC
>TRBJ2-7|NA|TRBV5-1|NA
CASSLGGHFYEQYF
TGCGCCAGCAGCTTAGGGGGTCATTTCTACGAGCAGTACTTC
>TRBJ2-1|NA|TRBV5-1|NA
CASSLALAQDSSYNEQFF
TGCGCCAGCAGCTTGGCTCTAGCGCAAGACAGCTCCTACAATGAGCAGTTCTTC
>TRBJ2-7|once|TRBV3-1/TRBV3-2|TRBD1
CATPGDRAYEQYF
TGTGCCACCCCCGGGGACAGGGCCTACGAGCAGTACTTC
>TRBJ2-5|NA|TRBV5-8|NA
CASSLGSGTVETQYF
TGTGCCAGCAGCTTGGGTAGCGGTACGGTGGAGACCCAGTACTTC
>TRBJ2-3|NA|TRBV4-3|NA
CASSQELKDTQYF
TGCGCCAGCAGCCAAGAGTTGAAAGATACGCAGTATTTT
>TRBJ2-3|NA|TRBV15|TRBD2
CATSGERGSTDTQYF
TGTGCCACCAGTGGAGAGCGGGGTAGCACAGATACGCAGTATTTT
>TRBJ2-7|NA|TRBV3-1/TRBV3-2|NA
CASSQARASYEQYF
TGTGCCAGCAGCCAAGCAAGGGCCTCCTACGAGCAGTACTTC
>TRBJ1-2|NA|TRBV6-1|NA
CASSERQLANYGYTF
TGTGCCAGCAGTGAGCGGCAGCTTGCAAACTATGGCTACACCTTC
>TRBJ2-2|NA|TRBV7-8|NA
CASSIVPPNTGELFF
TGTGCCAGCAGCATTGTCCCACCGAACACCGGGGAGCTGTTTTTT
>TRBJ2-2|NA|TRBV7-9|NA
CASNRQVKSEHLNTGELFF
TGTGCCAGCAATCGTCAAGTCAAGTCCGAACACCTCAACACCGGGGAGCTGTTTTTT
>TRBJ1-1|NA|TRBV5-4|TRBD1
CASSVRGRDTEAFF
TGTGCCAGCAGCGTCAGGGGGCGCGACACTGAAGCTTTCTTT
>TRBJ1-2|NA|TRBV7-2|NA
CASSLSGEGYTF
TGTGCCAGCAGCTTGTCAGGGGAAGGCTACACCTTC
>TRBJ2-5|NA|TRBV27|TRBD2
CASSSLAGGEETQYF
TGTGCCAGCAGTTCCCTAGCGGGGGGGGAAGAGACCCAGTACTTC
>TRBJ2-3|NA|TRBV5-1|NA
CASSYPILGLMGDTQYF
TGCGCCAGCAGCTACCCCATCCTGGGGCTGATGGGGGATACGCAGTATTTT
>TRBJ1-2|NA|TRBV6-1|NA
CASSETGDNYGYTF
TGTGCCAGCAGTGAAACCGGGGATAACTATGGCTACACCTTC
>TRBJ1-1|NA|TRBV19|NA
CASSSITGGSGTEAFF
TGTGCCAGTAGTAGCATAACGGGGGGTAGTGGCACTGAAGCTTTCTTT
>TRBJ1-4|NA|TRBV19|NA
CASSWSSGSALKLFF
TGTGCCAGTAGTTGGTCGTCCGGTTCTGCCTTAAAACTGTTTTTT
>TRBJ2-7|NA|TRBV18|NA
CASSPSGSGAYEQYF
TGTGCCAGCTCACCGAGCGGTAGCGGAGCCTACGAGCAGTACTTC
>TRBJ1-1|NA|TRBV18|NA
CASSRQGTNTEAFF
TGTGCCAGCTCACGGCAGGGGACGAACACTGAAGCTTTCTTT
>TRBJ2-7|NA|TRBV13|TRBD2
CASSRPSGGIDEQYF
TGTGCCAGCAGCCGGCCTAGCGGGGGGATCGACGAGCAGTACTTC
>TRBJ1-1|NA|TRBV6-5|NA
CASTTHLRSEAFF
TGTGCCAGCACCACCCACCTGAGATCTGAAGCTTTCTTT
>TRBJ2-7|NA|TRBV28|TRBD1
CASSPGQGVNEQYF
TGTGCCAGCAGTCCGGGACAGGGGGTAAACGAGCAGTACTTC
>TRBJ2-2|NA|TRBV7-3|NA
CASSRELTGELFF
TGTGCCAGCAGCAGGGAGTTGACCGGGGAGCTGTTTTTT
>TRBJ2-1|NA|TRBV7-3|TRBD2
CASSARGTSGGPKARDEQFF
TGTGCCAGCAGCGCCCGGGGGACTAGCGGGGGTCCAAAAGCCCGGGATGAGCAGTTCTTC
>TRBJ2-7|NA|TRBV6-1|TRBD1
CASSPPGTGLEQYF
TGTGCCAGCAGCCCCCCCGGGACAGGGCTCGAGCAGTACTTC
>TRBJ1-2|NA|TRBV4-1|TRBD1
CASSHKQGANYGYTF
TGCGCCAGCAGCCACAAGCAGGGGGCTAACTATGGCTACACCTTC
>TRBJ2-3|NA|TRBV4-1|NA
CASNQGGSSTDTQYF
TGCGCCAGCAACCAGGGCGGGTCAAGCACAGATACGCAGTATTTT
>TRBJ1-1|NA|TRBV19|NA
CATGVLDSEAFF
TGTGCCACCGGAGTTTTGGATTCTGAAGCTTTCTTT
>TRBJ2-1|NA|TRBV3-1/TRBV3-2|TRBD2
CASSPRLAGNEQFF
TGTGCCAGCAGCCCGCGACTAGCGGGCAATGAGCAGTTCTTC
>TRBJ1-2|NA|TRBV28|TRBD1
CASSRTGSNYGYTF
TGTGCCAGCAGTCGGACAGGGTCTAACTATGGCTACACCTTC
>TRBJ2-1|NA|TRBV9|NA
CASSVGSSIANEQFF
TGTGCCAGCAGCGTAGGCAGCAGCATCGCCAATGAGCAGTTCTTC
>TRBJ1-2|once|TRBV28|NA
CASSSLVYGYTF
TGTGCCAGCAGTTCCTTAGTTTATGGCTACACCTTC
>TRBJ2-5|NA|TRBV6-2/TRBV6-3|NA
CASSPGGSRATQYF
TGTGCCAGCAGCCCTGGGGGGTCCCGGGCGACCCAGTACTTC
>TRBJ1-5|NA|TRBV5-1|NA
CASSLEGTSNQPQHF
TGCGCCAGCAGCTTGGAGGGAACGAGCAATCAGCCCCAGCATTTT
>TRBJ2-7|NA|TRBV11-2|TRBD2
CASSFGGGYEQYF
TGTGCCAGCAGCTTCGGCGGGGGTTACGAGCAGTACTTC
>TRBJ2-3|NA|TRBV10-3|TRBD2
CAISDLLKRGFSDTQYF
TGTGCCATCAGTGACCTTCTAAAGCGGGGGTTCTCAGATACGCAGTATTTT
>TRBJ1-2|NA|TRBV27|TRBD1
CASSLNRGSVYGYTF
TGTGCCAGCAGTTTAAACAGGGGGTCGGTCTATGGCTACACCTTC
>TRBJ2-5|NA|TRBV18|NA
CASSQGWYQETQYF
TGTGCCAGCTCACAGGGTTGGTACCAAGAGACCCAGTACTTC
>TRBJ2-7|NA|TRBV9|NA
CASSVEGELNYEQYF
TGTGCCAGCAGCGTAGAGGGGGAGTTGAACTACGAGCAGTACTTC
>TRBJ1-1|NA|TRBV9|TRBD1
CASSDRGLTEAFF
TGTGCCAGCAGCGACAGGGGGCTGACTGAAGCTTTCTTT